The 22 T cell receptor beta chains reported below all come from one sample, sequenced in a study of blood T cell repertoires in COVID-19. Libraries were prepared by immunoSEQ multiplex PCR; TCRdb keeps only in-frame clonotypes and omits some of them. The sample has 140,000 or so clones; about four fifths are singletons. What was sequenced was PBMCs or T cells enriched from blood (not recorded which). All receptors derive from a woman aged 18-35 years who had been exposed to COVID-19.

The chain employs TRBV4-3 and TRBJ1-2; 7 bases are shared with TRBD1. CDR3 length: 14 residues. The V segment lost 3 bases and the J segment 4 bases; nucleotides outside the gene matches: 5. Per germline, CDR1 LGHNA and CDR2 YSLEER. Written as DNA, the CDR3 is TGCGCCAGCAGCCAGACAACAGGGGTCTATGGCTACACCTTC. Protein sequence: CASSQTTGVYGYTF.

The chain employs TRBV28 and TRBJ1-4; D gene unclear. The CDR3 runs to 14 residues. V lost 7 bases to trimming and J lost 8 bases, with 17 bases between them. Germline V CDR1 and CDR2: MDHEN, SYDVKM. CDR3: CASITPGAGEKLFF. The DNA for the CDR3 is TGTGCCAGCATCACCCCCGGAGCTGGGGAAAAACTGTTTTTT.

The gene calls are TRBV5-4 and TRBJ1-2, with 8 bases identical to TRBD1. J was trimmed by 8 bases and V by 3 bases; bases with no gene match: 9. In germline, CDR1 is SGHNT, CDR2 YYREEE (reference sequence). This CDR3 has 14 amino acids. This CDR3 reads CASSSWTGRQGYTF. CDR3 coding DNA: TGTGCCAGCAGCTCCTGGACAGGGAGGCAGGGCTACACCTTC. Full variable domain (outside the CDR3, taken from reference TRBV5-4 and TRBJ1-2): ETGVTQSPTHLIKTRGQQVTLRCSSQSGHNTVSWYQQALGQGPQFIFQYYREEENGRGNFPPRFSGLQFPNYSSELNVNALELDDSALYLCASSSWTGRQGYTFGSGTRLTVV.

This clone has just one count. The V gene is TRBV10-3, the J gene TRBJ2-7, with 9 bases lining up with TRBD2. CDR1 ENHRY and CDR2 SYGVKD come from the germline V gene. Losses at the gene ends were 3 bases for V and 4 bases for J; bases not matched to a gene: 1. The CDR3 length is 13 residues. The CDR3 protein is CAISDSGSYEQYF. As DNA, the CDR3 is TGTGCCATCAGTGATAGCGGGAGTTACGAGCAGTACTTC.

V is TRBV13 and J is TRBJ2-1; D possibly corresponds to TRBD1 (6 bases). CDR1 is PRHDT, CDR2 FYEKMQ, per germline (reference sequence). The CDR3 extends over 15 amino acids. The ends were cut back, 3 bases at V and 9 bases at J, with 18 bases in the middle. This CDR3 is CASSFQGGVGVEQFF. DNA for the CDR3: TGTGCCAGCAGCTTTCAAGGGGGAGTGGGCGTTGAGCAGTTCTTC.

This clone was found once. The genes are TRBV9 and TRBJ2-3; 7 nucleotides line up with TRBD1. Germline V gene data show CDR1 as SGDLS and CDR2 as YYNGEE. After removal of 4 bases from V and 2 bases from J, the junction contained 7 bases not matched to a gene. The CDR3 length is 15 residues. CDR3 sequence reads: CASSPWDRDTDTQYF. Here the CDR3 DNA reads TGTGCCAGCAGCCCCTGGGACAGAGACACAGATACGCAGTATTTT.

The chain has TRBV19 and TRBJ2-3; a possible D gene is TRBD1 (5 bases). CDR1 LNHDA and CDR2 SQIVND come from the germline V gene (reference sequence). The CDR3 extends over 12 amino acids. Trimming pared 4 bases from V and 6 bases from J, leaving 8 bases between. The CDR3 protein is CASSTRQDTQYF. The CDR3 coding sequence is TGTGCCAGTAGTACCCGACAGGATACGCAGTATTTT.

J is TRBJ2-2 and V is TRBV15, with D unclear. The V end was cut by 1 base, the J end by 0 bases, with 6 bases between. The CDR3 is made up of 15 amino acids. Germline CDR1 LNHNV, CDR2 YYDKDF (reference sequence). The CDR3 nucleotides are TGTGCCACCAGCAGAGGCGGAACGAACACCGGGGAGCTGTTTTTT. This translates into CATSRGGTNTGELFF.

The rearrangement links TRBV5-6 to TRBJ2-1; 10 bases fit TRBD2. This CDR3 contains 16 residues. J was trimmed by 0 bases and V by 3 bases; bases with no gene match: 3. Germline V gives CDR1 SGHDT, CDR2 YYEEEE. Here the CDR3 reads CASSSLAGSSYNEQFF. As DNA, the CDR3 is TGTGCCAGCAGCTCACTAGCGGGGTCCTCCTACAATGAGCAGTTCTTC. Looking up the rest from reference TRBV5-6 and TRBJ2-1 gives the full variable domain: DAGVTQSPTHLIKTRGQQVTLRCSPKSGHDTVSWYQQALGQGPQFIFQYYEEEERQRGNFPDRFSGHQFPNYSSELNVNALLLGDSALYLCASSSLAGSSYNEQFFGPGTRLTVL.

This rearrangement joins TRBV5-1 to TRBJ2-7, with TRBD2 as a possible D gene (5 bases). Germline V gene lookup returns CDR1 SGHRS and CDR2 YFSETQ. The V end was cut by 1 base, the J end by 2 bases, with 16 bases between. This CDR3 has 16 amino acids. DNA for the CDR3: TGCGCCAGCAGCTTGCTTTTCGGGGATACAACCTACGAGCAGTACTTC. Translated: CASSLLFGDTTYEQYF.

The chain uses TRBV28 and TRBJ2-5, with D possibly being TRBD1 (7 bases). Germline V lookup: CDR1 MDHEN, CDR2 SYDVKM. Trimming removed 5 bases from V and 4 bases from J, with 17 bases in between. The CDR3 has 15 amino acids. CDR3 protein: CASSPPGAGGETQYF. The CDR3 nucleotides read TGTGCCAGCAGTCCCCCGGGGGCAGGGGGAGAGACCCAGTACTTC.

The chain carries TRBV24-1 and TRBJ2-5, with D possibly matching TRBD1 (5 bases). Germline V gene lookup returns CDR1 KGHDR and CDR2 SFDVKD. The CDR3 extends over 14 amino acids. The V end was cut by 7 bases, the J end by 2 bases, with 13 bases between. The CDR3 here is CATSPQGVQETQYF. CDR3 nucleotides: TGTGCCACCAGCCCGCAAGGGGTTCAAGAGACCCAGTACTTC.

This chain's CDR3 is CASSQKLPLAGGSDTQYF. CDR3 nucleotides: TGCGCCAGCAGCCAAAAACTACCGCTAGCGGGAGGGTCAGATACGCAGTATTTT. This chain connects TRBV4-3 to TRBJ2-3, with 12 bases matching TRBD2. This CDR3 is built from 18 residues. Germline V gives CDR1 LGHNA, CDR2 YSLEER. The junction had 10 bases not matched to a gene; V was cut back by 2 bases and J by 4 bases.

The V gene is TRBV27, the J gene TRBJ2-7, with 8 bases lining up with TRBD1. The CDR3 covers 15 residues. The germline V gene encodes CDR1 MNHEY and CDR2 SMNVEV (reference sequence). J gave up 2 bases and V 8 bases, and 11 bases lay outside the gene matches. This chain's CDR3 is CASGRGDRTPYEQYF. The CDR3 region has the DNA TGTGCCAGCGGGCGAGGGGACAGGACCCCCTACGAGCAGTACTTC.

CDR3 in amino acids: CSVGRRDYGYTF. DNA for the CDR3: TGCAGCGTCGGGAGGCGAGACTATGGCTACACCTTC. The gene calls are TRBV29-1 and TRBJ1-2, with no clear D. The CDR3 sequence is 12 residues long. In germline, CDR1 is SQVTM, CDR2 ANQGSEA. V was shortened by 6 bases and J by 3 bases, with 11 bases between the two germline ends.

A few counts support this clone. The gene calls are TRBV28 and TRBJ1-1; 9 bases are a match to TRBD1. Germline V gives CDR1 MDHEN, CDR2 SYDVKM. The length of the CDR3 is 13 residues. With 6 bases clipped from V and 7 bases from J, the junction kept 6 bases outside the gene matches. The CDR3 DNA is TGTGCCAGCAGACATACAGGGGGCCATGAAGCTTTCTTT. Translation gives CASRHTGGHEAFF.

This chain connects TRBV28 to TRBJ1-2; D unresolved. CDR3 length: 14 amino acids. The V end lost 1 base, the J end lost 7 bases, and 13 bases lay between the germline ends. Germline CDR1 MDHEN, CDR2 SYDVKM. The CDR3 spells CASSLFLVMRGYTF. CDR3 bases: TGTGCCAGCAGTTTATTTTTGGTTATGCGTGGCTACACCTTC.

The chain recombines TRBV29-1 with TRBJ2-7; D not certain. This CDR3 comprises 12 residues. The ends were cut back, 3 bases at V and 3 bases at J, with 9 bases in the middle. Germline values: CDR1 SQVTM, CDR2 ANQGSEA. The CDR3 DNA reads TGCAGCGTTGAGAAGGAGCACTACGAGCAGTACTTC. Amino acid sequence: CSVEKEHYEQYF.

This clone appeared a single time. The rearrangement links TRBV28 to TRBJ1-1; D may be TRBD1 (6 bases). The CDR3 sequence is 16 residues long. Trimming removed 6 bases from V and 5 bases from J, with 22 bases in between. The germline V gene encodes CDR1 MDHEN and CDR2 SYDVKM. DNA of the CDR3: TGTGCCAGCAGATCGGCGGGGGCAGGGAAGTGGACTGAAGCTTTCTTT. This sequence encodes CASRSAGAGKWTEAFF.

The chain links TRBV7-2 to TRBJ2-1, with 8 bases matching TRBD2. The J segment lost 2 bases and the V segment lost 7 bases, leaving 7 bases of the junction unmatched. The CDR3 runs 15 residues. Germline V gene data show CDR1 as SGHTA and CDR2 as FQGNSA. CDR3 sequence reads: CASNPSGRTYNEQFF. The CDR3 bases are TGTGCCAGCAACCCCAGCGGGAGAACCTACAATGAGCAGTTCTTC.

The chain carries TRBV6-4 and TRBJ1-5, with a possible D match to TRBD1 (5 bases). The CDR3 covers 15 residues. Germline V gives CDR1 MRHNA, CDR2 SNTAGT. Between the trimmed V and J ends, which lost 8 bases and 1 base, there was a span of 15 bases. CDR3 protein: CASAPQKGSNQPQHF. Written as DNA, the CDR3 is TGTGCCAGCGCCCCCCAGAAGGGGAGCAATCAGCCCCAGCATTTT.

DNA for the CDR3: TGTGCCAGCAGTCCTACTAGCGGGAACACCGGGGAGCTGTTTTTT. Amino acid sequence: CASSPTSGNTGELFF. The chain is built from TRBV6-4 and TRBJ2-2; 8 nucleotides agree with TRBD2. CDR1 and CDR2 from the germline V gene are MRHNA and SNTAGT. The CDR3 is made up of 15 amino acids. The V and J ends lost 5 bases and 1 base, in that order; junction bases with no gene match: 3.